Given below is one TCR beta chain in context. Per the original data handling: From reference gene primer amplification, estimates of nucleated cell counts were derived. Generated by immunoSEQ multiplex PCR, the TCRdb table keeps only in-frame clones and is missing some. V, J and clone size are taken as reported in that table, and D and trimming were inferred from the DNA itself. Among a few hundred thousand clones listed, roughly nine tenths were seen once. These data belong to a study of blood T cell repertoires in COVID-19. Whole-study context: The origin of the acute and convalescent COVID-19 samples was the United States, Italy and Spain. The cDNA or gDNA used as material had been derived from T cells, B-cell-depleted T cells, or PBMCs.

Germline CDR1 reads MNHEY; CDR2 reads SMNVEV (reference sequence). This CDR3 is 15 amino acids long. V was cut by 4 bases and J by 2 bases, with 11 bases left in between. Sequencing used peripheral blood. The chain joins TRBV27 to TRBJ1-4, with a weak D call TRBD1 (6 bases). This receptor was taken from a man between 40 and 49 years old with acute or convalescent COVID-19. CDR3 sequence (DNA): TGTGCCAGCAGTTCCCACAGGGCCACTAATGAAAAACTGTTTTTT. Its protein product is CASSSHRATNEKLFF.